This entry features one T cell receptor beta chain sequence. What it binds is not known. Quantitative 5'-RACE with molecular barcodes generated TCR beta libraries. TCRdb redid the calling of the 5' RACE reads with MiXCR, one entry per CDR3 protein. The repertoire consists of about 800,000 distinct CDR3 sequences, with roughly 10% occurring once and the leading ten covering roughly 0.51%. Germline CDR1 DFQATT, CDR2 SNEGSKA (reference sequence). The trim removed 2 bases at V and 3 bases at J, leaving 6 bases unmatched. The CDR3 sequence is 15 residues long. These data originate in a study of CD8 T cells in ankylosing spondylitis. The study, taken as a whole, reports: Disease-linked clones were reportedly significantly enriched in matched ankylosing spondylitis synovial fluid. Relatively rare in peripheral blood, disease-linked clones were also CD8+. A motif in TCR beta, a set of 8 or 9 highly homologous variants, appeared characteristic of ankylosing spondylitis blood.

This clonotype was sampled from a male donor with ankylosing spondylitis. Sequenced material: blood, either unsorted or a sorted T cell fraction (not recorded which). The chain couples TRBV20-1 to TRBJ2-3, with 9 positions matching TRBD2. The CDR3 DNA sequence: TGCAGTGCTAGATCGGCGGGGGGGATAACAGATACGCAGTATTTT. It codes for CSARSAGGITDTQYF.